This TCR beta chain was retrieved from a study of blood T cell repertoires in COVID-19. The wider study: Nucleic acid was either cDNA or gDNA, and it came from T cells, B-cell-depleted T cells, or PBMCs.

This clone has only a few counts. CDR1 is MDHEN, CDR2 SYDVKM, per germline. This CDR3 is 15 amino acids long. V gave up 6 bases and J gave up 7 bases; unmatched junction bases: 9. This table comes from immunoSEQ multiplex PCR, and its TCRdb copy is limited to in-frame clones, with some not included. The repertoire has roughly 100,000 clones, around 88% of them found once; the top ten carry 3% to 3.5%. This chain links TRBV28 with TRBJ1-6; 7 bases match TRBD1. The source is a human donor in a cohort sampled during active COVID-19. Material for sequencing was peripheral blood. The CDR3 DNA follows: TGTGCCAGCAGCCAATCCACAGGGGCCAATTCACCCCTCCACTTT. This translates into CASSQSTGANSPLHF. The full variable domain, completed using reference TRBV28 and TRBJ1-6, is DVKVTQSSRYLVKRTGEKVFLECVQDMDHENMFWYRQDPGLGLRLIYFSYDVKMKEKGDIPEGYSVSREKKERFSLILESASTNQTSMYLCASSQSTGANSPLHFGNGTRLTVT.